What follows are 32 T cell receptor beta chains derived from one specimen sequenced in a study of T-cell memory formation after mild COVID-19. TCRdb re-called the 5' RACE reads with MiXCR, one entry per CDR3 protein. The sample lists about 340,000 distinct CDR3 sequences; roughly 21% were seen once. Specimen: PBMCs or a T cell subset sorted from them (not recorded which). Receptors originate from an adult woman who had mild COVID-19 (a few samples of this study predate the infection). Cell type and time point are not known.

The chain has TRBV11-2 and TRBJ2-5; the D call may be TRBD1 or TRBD2 (7 bases each). CDR3 length equals 16 residues. Trimming took off 3 bases at V and 8 bases at J, with 22 bases between the two ends. CDR1 is SGHAT and CDR2 is FQNNGV in the germline V gene. CDR3 nucleotides: TGTGCCAGCAGCTTGGCAGGGGGGGCGAAAGGTCGAACCCAGTACTTC. This translates into CASSLAGGAKGRTQYF. Filled out from reference TRBV11-2 and TRBJ2-5, the complete variable domain reads EAGVAQSPRYKIIEKRQSVAFWCNPISGHATLYWYQQILGQGPKLLIQFQNNGVVDDSQLPKDRFSAERLKGVDSTLKIQPAKLEDSAVYLCASSLAGGAKGRTQYFGPGTRLLVL.

This clonotype was recorded a few times. V and J are TRBV7-2 and TRBJ2-3; TRBD2 agrees at 7 bases. Trimming at V came to 1 base and at J to 2 bases, leaving 3 bases not matched to a gene. Germline V gene data show CDR1 as SGHTA and CDR2 as FQGNSA. The CDR3 loop spans 15 amino acids. The CDR3 loop is CASSLGGGLTDTQYF. Here the CDR3 DNA reads TGTGCCAGCAGCTTAGGGGGAGGGCTCACAGATACGCAGTATTTT.

This clonotype was detected a few times. The rearrangement joins TRBV24-1 to TRBJ2-7; 14 positions match TRBD2. The CDR3 extends over 16 amino acids. After removal of 3 bases from V and 3 bases from J, the junction contained 3 bases not matched to a gene. Germline-derived CDR1 and CDR2 are KGHDR and SFDVKD. CDR3 loop: CATSDGGLAGDYEQYF. Here the CDR3 DNA reads TGTGCCACCAGTGATGGGGGACTAGCGGGAGACTACGAGCAGTACTTC.

The table lists this clonotype with a count of one. The chain uses TRBV12-3 or TRBV12-4 and TRBJ1-1; TRBD1 agrees at 7 bases. This CDR3 is 11 amino acids long. Trimming at V came to 6 bases and at J to 10 bases, leaving 5 bases not matched to a gene. The CDR3 here is CASRTGNGAFF. CDR3 nucleotides: TGTGCCAGCAGGACAGGGAATGGAGCTTTCTTT.

This clonotype was found a few times. The chain carries TRBV7-3 and TRBJ1-1; the D gene is possibly TRBD1 (6 bases). V was shortened by 5 bases and J by 7 bases, with 14 bases between the two germline ends. This CDR3 is built from 13 residues. Germline assignment: CDR1 SGHTA and CDR2 FQGTGA. CDR3 nucleotides: TGTGCCAGCAGCCCAACAGGGAGCGGTGAAGCTTTCTTT. Its translation is CASSPTGSGEAFF.

The V and J genes are TRBV24-1 and TRBJ2-2, with a possible D match to TRBD2 (7 bases). The germline V gene has CDR1 KGHDR and CDR2 SFDVKD. Trimming shortened V by 9 bases and J by 3 bases, and 16 bases separated the two germline ends. This CDR3 has 15 amino acids. The CDR3 spells CATRGAGADTGELFF. As DNA, the CDR3 is TGTGCCACCCGGGGGGCAGGGGCGGACACCGGGGAGCTGTTTTTT.

This clonotype occurred a few times. The chain recombines TRBV25-1 with TRBJ2-2; no reliable D call. CDR1 and CDR2 from the germline V gene are MGHDK and SYGVNS. There are 14 residues in the CDR3. V lost 7 bases and J lost 4, with 13 bases in between. Written as DNA, the CDR3 is TGTGCCAGCATCCCCTCAGGTGCCACCGGGGAGCTGTTTTTT. Its translation: CASIPSGATGELFF.

The gene calls are TRBV20-1 and TRBJ2-7, with 7 bases lining up with TRBD2. V shed 3 bases and J 5 bases; nucleotides not matched to a gene: 13. From germline, CDR1 is DFQATT and CDR2 SNEGSKA (reference sequence). The CDR3 spans 15 residues. CDR3 sequence (DNA): TGCAGTGCTAGTGGGGCGGGAGCGTTCTCGGACGAGCAGTACTTC. Amino acids: CSASGAGAFSDEQYF.

The J gene is TRBJ2-1, the V gene TRBV6-5; 9 positions match TRBD1. V was clipped by 3 bases and J by 4 bases; unmatched bases: 4. Germline V gene data show CDR1 as MNHEY and CDR2 as SVGAGI. The CDR3 spans 15 residues. CDR3 nucleotides: TGTGCCAGCAGTTATGACAGGGGGAGATACAATGAGCAGTTCTTC. Residues: CASSYDRGRYNEQFF.

This chain uses TRBV27 with TRBJ2-3; no clear D gene. Deletions cut 5 bases from V and 4 bases from J, with 7 bases between. The CDR3 is 12 residues long. In germline, CDR1 is MNHEY, CDR2 SMNVEV (reference sequence). The CDR3 loop is CASSHLSDTQYF. The CDR3 region has the DNA TGTGCCAGCAGTCATCTTTCAGATACGCAGTATTTT.

This chain uses TRBV29-1 with TRBJ2-1; 10 bases align to TRBD1. Germline-derived CDR1 and CDR2 are SQVTM and ANQGSEA. The length of the CDR3 is 14 residues. V lost 7 bases to trimming and J lost 4 bases; unmatched junction nucleotides: 7. DNA for the CDR3: TGCAGCGATAGGGACAGGGGCCTTTACAATGAGCAGTTCTTC. This translates into CSDRDRGLYNEQFF.

The gene calls are TRBV24-1 and TRBJ1-2; D not certain. V lost 2 bases, J lost 8 bases, and 8 bases lay in between. This CDR3 spans 12 amino acids. Germline V gives CDR1 KGHDR, CDR2 SFDVKD. CDR3 in DNA: TGTGCCACCAGTGATTCGGTCACCGGCTACACCTTC. It codes for CATSDSVTGYTF.

The chain is built from TRBV7-7 and TRBJ2-7, with a possible D match to TRBD1 (6 bases). This CDR3 has 13 residues. The V and J ends lost 4 bases and 3 bases respectively, with 10 bases between them. CDR1 SSHAT and CDR2 FNYEAQ come from the germline V gene (reference sequence). CDR3 sequence: CASSYGQYYEQYF. In DNA form, the CDR3 reads TGTGCCAGCAGCTATGGACAGTACTACGAGCAGTACTTC. The full variable domain, completed using reference TRBV7-7 and TRBJ2-7, is GAGVSQSPRYKVTKRGQDVTLRCDPISSHATLYWYQQALGQGPEFLTYFNYEAQPDKSGLPSDRFSAERPEGSISTLTIQRTEQRDSAMYRCASSYGQYYEQYFGPGTRLTVT.

The V and J genes are TRBV5-1 and TRBJ2-1; TRBD2 matches 9 bases. CDR1 and CDR2 from the germline V gene are SGHRS and YFSETQ. Trimming at V came to 7 bases and at J to 5 bases, leaving 7 bases not matched to a gene. The CDR3 is 14 residues long. The DNA for the CDR3 is TGCGCCAGCTCACGACTAGCGGATAACAATGAGCAGTTCTTC. It specifies CASSRLADNNEQFF. Combining the CDR3 with reference TRBV5-1 and TRBJ2-1 gives the whole variable domain KAGVTQTPRYLIKTRGQQVTLSCSPISGHRSVSWYQQTPGQGLQFLFEYFSETQRNKGNFPGRFSGRQFSNSRSEMNVSTLELGDSALYLCASSRLADNNEQFFGPGTRLTVL.

In this sample, this clonotype turned up a few times. The chain's CDR3 is CSARDRDYTEAFF. In DNA, the CDR3 is TGCAGCGCCCGGGACAGGGATTACACTGAAGCTTTCTTT. This sequence joins TRBV29-1 and TRBJ1-1; 9 positions agree with TRBD1. CDR1 and CDR2 (germline): SQVTM, ANQGSEA. With 7 bases clipped from V and 3 bases from J, the junction kept 6 bases outside the gene matches. This CDR3 comprises 13 residues.

The chain has TRBV4-2 and TRBJ1-2, with 7 positions matching TRBD1. Per germline, CDR1 LGHNA and CDR2 YNFKEQ. V dropped 4 bases and J dropped 1; count of bases not matched to a gene: 6. The length of the CDR3 is 15 residues. DNA of the CDR3: TGTGCCAGCAGCCCCGGACAGGAGTTTAACTATGGCTACACCTTC. Its translation is CASSPGQEFNYGYTF.

This sequence joins TRBV7-8 and TRBJ2-1; 8 bases line up with TRBD2. Germline trimming cut 5 bases from V and 7 bases from J; bases unmatched to any gene: 7. The CDR3 sequence is 14 residues long. Germline V gene data show CDR1 as SGHVS and CDR2 as FQNEAQ. CDR3 in DNA: TGTGCCAGCAGCAATAGCGGGATTAGAAATGAGCAGTTCTTC. Translation: CASSNSGIRNEQFF. The variable domain in full, completed from reference TRBV7-8 and TRBJ2-1, reads GAGVSQSPRYKVAKRGQDVALRCDPISGHVSLFWYQQALGQGPEFLTYFQNEAQLDKSGLPSDRFFAERPEGSVSTLKIQRTQQEDSAVYLCASSNSGIRNEQFFGPGTRLTVL.

V gene TRBV6-5 combines with J gene TRBJ2-1, with a tentative D call TRBD1 (6 bases). This CDR3 spans 13 amino acids. CDR1 MNHEY and CDR2 SVGAGI come from the germline V gene. With 6 bases removed from V and 8 bases from J, the gap between germline ends came to 14 bases. CDR3 amino acids: CASRFRDIYEQFF. For the CDR3, the DNA is TGTGCCAGCAGATTCCGGGACATTTATGAGCAGTTCTTC.

The V call is TRBV12-3 or TRBV12-4, the J call TRBJ2-1; D unclear. This CDR3 has 22 residues. The ends were cut back, 3 bases at V and 4 bases at J, with 34 bases in the middle. CDR3 amino acids: CASSFSWSAEARADFVYNEQFF. CDR3 in DNA: TGTGCCAGCAGTTTTTCTTGGTCGGCCGAGGCACGGGCTGATTTTGTATACAATGAGCAGTTCTTC.

The rearrangement joins TRBV12-3 or TRBV12-4 to TRBJ1-1, with 7 bases matching TRBD1. With 4 bases clipped from V and 1 base from J, the junction kept 6 bases outside the gene matches. The CDR3 has 15 amino acids. In DNA form, the CDR3 reads TGTGCCAGCAGTTCCCTCCGACAGGGGAACACTGAAGCTTTCTTT. Protein product: CASSSLRQGNTEAFF.

This clonotype turned up a few times. The chain uses TRBV4-2 and TRBJ2-2; D is possibly TRBD2 (6 bases). The V and J ends lost 0 bases and 2 bases respectively, with 13 bases between them. Germline CDR1 LGHNA, CDR2 YNFKEQ. The CDR3 has 17 amino acids. CDR3 region: CASSQDRDFLNTGELFF. CDR3 bases: TGTGCCAGCAGCCAAGACCGGGACTTTCTAAACACCGGGGAGCTGTTTTTT.

This chain connects TRBV4-2 to TRBJ2-3; D may be TRBD2 (6 bases). CDR1 and CDR2 from the germline V gene are LGHNA and YNFKEQ. Between the trimmed V and J ends, which lost 0 bases and 2 bases, there was a span of 12 bases. CDR3 length equals 16 residues. The CDR3 bases are TGTGCCAGCAGCCAAGATTTGGGGACTGCCACAGATACGCAGTATTTT. This sequence encodes CASSQDLGTATDTQYF.

The gene calls are TRBV6-2 or TRBV6-3 and TRBJ2-7, with a possible D match to TRBD1 (5 bases). Trimming stripped 9 bases from V and 2 bases from J, with 14 bases between. Germline CDR1 reads MNHEY; CDR2 reads SVGEGT. The CDR3 spans 13 residues. The CDR3 sequence is CASLPQGTYEQYF. CDR3 DNA: TGTGCCAGTCTCCCCCAGGGAACCTACGAGCAGTACTTC.

This clonotype was found a few times. CDR3 DNA sequence: TGTGCCAGCAGCTCTCTAGCGGCCTACAATGAGCAGTTCTTC. Translation gives CASSSLAAYNEQFF. This chain links TRBV7-2 with TRBJ2-1, with 7 bases aligning to TRBD2. CDR1 is SGHTA and CDR2 is FQGNSA in the germline V gene. The length of the CDR3 is 14 residues. J gave up 2 bases and V 4 bases, and 2 bases lay outside the gene matches.

In this sample, this clonotype turned up many times. The chain couples TRBV7-2 to TRBJ1-2; D gene uncertain. Germline loops: CDR1 SGHTA, CDR2 FQGNSA. V gave up 1 base and J gave up 0 bases, with 6 bases separating them. The CDR3 contains 14 residues. CDR3 in amino acids: CASSLDGSNYGYTF. The CDR3 DNA reads as TGTGCCAGCAGCTTAGACGGTTCTAACTATGGCTACACCTTC.

The V gene is TRBV24-1, the J gene TRBJ2-2; D unclear. CDR3 length equals 13 residues. V lost 5 bases, J lost 11 bases, and 14 bases lay in between. In germline, CDR1 is KGHDR, CDR2 SFDVKD. The CDR3 coding sequence is TGTGCCACCAGTGCTGAACCGTTTAGTGAGCTGTTTTTT. Translation gives CATSAEPFSELFF.

This rearrangement joins TRBV2 to TRBJ2-1, with 13 bases lining up with TRBD2. The germline CDR1 and CDR2 sequences are SNHLY and FYNNEI. This CDR3 comprises 15 residues. With 6 bases clipped from V and 14 bases from J, the junction kept 13 bases outside the gene matches. Here the CDR3 DNA reads TGTGCCAGCAGGGCCGGGACTAGCGGGACTTTAGAGGAGTTCTTC. It is translated as CASRAGTSGTLEEFF. The variable domain in full, completed from reference TRBV2 and TRBJ2-1, reads EPEVTQTPSHQVTQMGQEVILRCVPISNHLYFYWYRQILGQKVEFLVSFYNNEISEKSEIFDDQFSVERPDGSNFTLKIRSTKLEDSAMYFCASRAGTSGTLEEFFGPGTRLTVL.

The chain uses TRBV6-5 and TRBJ2-1, with 10 bases lining up with TRBD1. This CDR3 is built from 16 residues. Germline loops: CDR1 MNHEY, CDR2 SVGAGI. V shed 6 bases, J shed 7 bases, and the junction held 12 bases outside the gene matches. The CDR3, as DNA: TGTGCCAGCAGCTACGGATTGACAGGGGGCAAGAATGAGCAGTTCTTC. It encodes CASSYGLTGGKNEQFF.

This chain joins TRBV7-9 and TRBJ2-2; D gene uncertain. Per germline, CDR1 SEHNR and CDR2 FQNEAQ (reference sequence). Trimming removed 5 bases at V and 8 bases at J, with 6 bases between. There are 11 residues in the CDR3. CDR3 DNA sequence: TGTGCCAGCAGCCTGATGGGGGAGCTGTTTTTT. It is translated as CASSLMGELFF.

V is TRBV4-3 and J is TRBJ2-7, with 7 bases identical to TRBD2. This CDR3 spans 13 amino acids. V lost 4 bases and J lost 9; bases outside the gene matches: 9. Germline V gene sequence: CDR1 LGHNA, CDR2 YSLEER. The CDR3: CASSPWEGTRQYF. CDR3 in DNA: TGCGCCAGCAGCCCCTGGGAGGGGACGAGGCAGTACTTC.

This clonotype appeared a few times. This chain connects TRBV6-6 to TRBJ1-4, with TRBD1 matching 7 bases. Germline-derived CDR1 and CDR2 are MNHNY and SVGAGI (reference sequence). This CDR3 is built from 15 residues. J was trimmed by 0 bases and V by 7 bases; bases with no gene match: 5. DNA of the CDR3: TGTGCCAGCACCCGGGACAGCACAACTAATGAAAAACTGTTTTTT. Translating it yields CASTRDSTTNEKLFF.

This clonotype was counted only a few times. The chain links TRBV2 to TRBJ1-5; D may be TRBD1 (5 bases). The CDR3 has 13 residues. The germline gives CDR1 SNHLY, CDR2 FYNNEI. V lost 3 bases and J 7 bases, leaving 10 bases between the germline ends. The CDR3 spells CASSDRGAQPQHF. The CDR3 nucleotides read TGTGCCAGCAGTGATAGGGGAGCGCAGCCCCAGCATTTT. Together with reference TRBV2 and TRBJ1-5, the CDR3 gives the full variable domain: EPEVTQTPSHQVTQMGQEVILRCVPISNHLYFYWYRQILGQKVEFLVSFYNNEISEKSEIFDDQFSVERPDGSNFTLKIRSTKLEDSAMYFCASSDRGAQPQHFGDGTRLSIL.